This is a list of T cell receptor beta chains from one sample in a study of blood T cell repertoires in COVID-19. Clones were sequenced by immunoSEQ multiplex PCR, and TCRdb holds only the in-frame ones, with some missing. Of tens of thousands of clones listed, 65% to 90% are singletons. What was sequenced was peripheral blood. The receptors stem from an elderly man with acute or convalescent COVID-19. Each CDR3 is given with its conserved first and last residue. The D gene is left open where the match is weak. Size is omitted from some rows. Given values are once, few, many or a class for expanded clones.

TRBV28	.	.	TRBJ2-1	CASSTVYGRVIEQFF	TGTGCCAGCAGCACGGTCTATGGCAGGGTGATTGAGCAGTTCTTC
TRBV6-5	.	.	TRBJ1-3	CASCSPSGNTIYF	TGTGCCAGCTGTAGTCCCTCTGGAAACACCATATATTTT
TRBV5-1	.	.	TRBJ2-3	CASSREGGTDTQYF	TGCGCCAGCAGCAGGGAAGGGGGCACAGATACGCAGTATTTT
TRBV7-9	TRBD1	.	TRBJ2-1	CASSPGQDVNEQFF	TGTGCCAGCAGCCCCGGACAGGACGTCAATGAGCAGTTCTTC
TRBV3-1/TRBV3-2	TRBD2	.	TRBJ2-1	CASSLNLAGGNNEQFF	TGTGCCAGCAGCCTTAATCTAGCGGGAGGGAACAATGAGCAGTTCTTC
TRBV29-1	.	.	TRBJ2-2	CSGAAGGTGELFF	TGCAGCGGGGCCGCAGGGGGGACCGGGGAGCTGTTTTTT
TRBV28	.	.	TRBJ1-3	CASSLSLTLAGNTIYF	TGTGCCAGCAGTTTGTCACTTACCTTGGCTGGAAACACCATATATTTT
TRBV19	TRBD2	.	TRBJ2-2	CASTQGRARYTGELFF	TGTGCCAGTACTCAAGGGAGGGCCCGTTACACCGGGGAGCTGTTTTTT
TRBV13	TRBD2	.	TRBJ2-3	CASSLAAGGIDTQYF	TGTGCCAGCAGCTTAGCTGCGGGGGGGATAGATACGCAGTATTTT
TRBV2	TRBD1	.	TRBJ1-6	CASSRQGSNSPLHF	TGTGCCAGCAGTCGACAGGGGAGTAATTCACCCCTCCACTTT
TRBV2	TRBD2	.	TRBJ2-5	CASSDYAGGDQETQYF	TGTGCCAGCAGTGATTACGCGGGGGGGGACCAAGAGACCCAGTACTTC
TRBV29-1	TRBD2	.	TRBJ2-1	CSVEISSGNSNEQFF	TGCAGCGTTGAAATCTCTAGCGGGAACTCCAATGAGCAGTTCTTC
TRBV18	TRBD1	.	TRBJ1-1	CASFRMGAGGRNTEAFF	TGTGCCAGCTTTCGTATGGGCGCAGGGGGCAGAAACACTGAAGCTTTCTTT
TRBV18	.	.	TRBJ1-2	CASSPESNRNYGYTF	TGTGCCAGCTCACCAGAGTCAAACAGAAACTATGGCTACACCTTC
TRBV27	TRBD1	many	TRBJ1-6	CASRGQGENSPLHF	TGTGCCAGCAGGGGACAGGGAGAAAATTCACCCCTCCACTTT
TRBV10-2	TRBD2	.	TRBJ2-3	CALERLAGPLDTQYF	TGCGCCCTCGAACGACTAGCGGGACCGTTGGATACGCAGTATTTT
TRBV6-6	.	.	TRBJ1-1	CASSYSRQGNTEAFF	TGTGCCAGCAGTTACTCGAGGCAGGGAAACACTGAAGCTTTCTTT
TRBV5-1	TRBD2	.	TRBJ2-5	CASSEGLAGLETQYF	TGCGCCAGCAGCGAGGGACTAGCGGGGTTAGAGACCCAGTACTTC
TRBV7-9	.	.	TRBJ1-4	CASSLTGDEKLFF	TGTGCCAGCAGCTTGACGGGTGATGAAAAACTGTTTTTT
TRBV4-1	.	.	TRBJ2-7	CASSQLNEQYF	TGCGCCAGCAGCCAACTTAACGAGCAGTACTTC
TRBV18	TRBD1	.	TRBJ1-4	CASSPPGQGDEKLFF	TGTGCCAGCTCACCTCCGGGACAGGGGGATGAAAAACTGTTTTTT
TRBV19	.	.	TRBJ1-1	CASLDPKGYMKTEAFF	TGTGCCAGCCTAGATCCCAAGGGGTATATGAAGACTGAAGCTTTCTTT
TRBV27	TRBD1	.	TRBJ2-2	CASIGSRGRFGELFF	TGTGCCAGCATCGGGAGCAGGGGGCGGTTCGGGGAGCTGTTTTTT
TRBV18	.	.	TRBJ1-2	CASSPQASRVEGGYTF	TGTGCCAGCTCACCACAAGCCAGTCGTGTGGAGGGGGGCTACACCTTC
TRBV28	.	.	TRBJ1-4	CASRPGNEKLFF	TGTGCCAGCCGGCCAGGAAATGAAAAACTGTTTTTT
TRBV9	.	once	TRBJ2-5	CASSVLGGTQETQYF	TGTGCCAGCAGCGTATTGGGCGGGACCCAAGAGACCCAGTACTTC
TRBV5-5	TRBD1	.	TRBJ1-6	CASSVRPTGGFNSPLHF	TGTGCCAGCAGCGTAAGACCGACAGGGGGCTTTAATTCACCCCTCCACTTT
TRBV21-1	.	few	TRBJ1-2	CASSKEHSRTF	TGTGCCAGCAGCAAAGAGCACTCCCGCACCTTC
TRBV5-1	.	once	TRBJ1-2	CASSLLEQEGGYTF	TGCGCCAGCAGCTTGTTGGAACAGGAGGGAGGCTACACCTTC
TRBV5-6	.	few	TRBJ2-5	CASSGGQETQYF	TGTGCCAGCAGCGGCGGACAAGAGACCCAGTACTTC
TRBV7-2	TRBD2	.	TRBJ2-6	CASTLLAGNSGANVLTF	TGTGCCAGCACCCTCCTAGCGGGGAACTCTGGGGCCAACGTCCTGACTTTC
TRBV5-1	TRBD1	.	TRBJ1-1	CASSTDRGLYTEAFF	TGCGCCAGCAGCACAGACAGGGGGCTGTACACTGAAGCTTTCTTT
TRBV28	.	.	TRBJ1-2	CASSADRTGRGGYTF	TGTGCCAGCAGTGCCGATCGAACAGGGAGGGGAGGCTACACCTTC
TRBV19	.	once	TRBJ1-2	CASSNTYNAGANYGYTF	TGTGCCAGTAGCAACACCTATAACGCGGGAGCTAACTATGGCTACACCTTC
TRBV18	TRBD1	.	TRBJ1-5	CASSPEGAQGNQPQHF	TGTGCCAGCTCACCTGAGGGGGCGCAGGGCAATCAGCCCCAGCATTTT
TRBV6-5	TRBD1	once	TRBJ2-3	CASRDRGFTDTQYF	TGTGCCAGCAGGGACAGGGGTTTCACAGATACGCAGTATTTT
TRBV10-1	.	.	TRBJ2-3	CASSRAGEGDTQYF	TGCGCCAGCAGTAGGGCAGGGGAGGGAGATACGCAGTATTTT
TRBV18	TRBD1	.	TRBJ1-5	CASSPGTGSSQPQHF	TGTGCCAGCTCACCAGGGACAGGGTCAAGCCAGCCCCAGCATTTT